A single sample gave rise to the 29 T cell receptor beta chains below, sequenced in a study of blood T cells in healthy people across ages. The authors ran a second PCR of about 6 to 12 cycles using a sample-barcoded 5' primer and a J-beta primer mix. Each CDR3 protein gets one entry after TCRdb re-called the 5' RACE reads with MiXCR. The table shows roughly 410,000 distinct CDR3 sequences, with about half occurring only once. The material sequenced was blood. Source of these receptors: a man in his fifties or sixties in good health.

The chain combines TRBV29-1 with TRBJ2-1; 7 nucleotides align to TRBD1. The CDR3 runs to 13 residues. Germline V gene sequence: CDR1 SQVTM, CDR2 ANQGSEA. The V and J ends lost 4 bases and 3 bases, in that order; junction bases with no gene match: 3. The CDR3 sequence is CSVAGQLYNEQFF. The CDR3 DNA sequence: TGCAGCGTTGCGGGACAGCTCTACAATGAGCAGTTCTTC.

This chain uses TRBV9 with TRBJ2-7; 12 nucleotides agree with TRBD1. From germline, CDR1 is SGDLS and CDR2 YYNGEE. V trimming: 4 bases; J trimming: 3 bases; junction bases outside the gene matches: 8. The CDR3 spans 16 residues. The CDR3 region is CASSSGQGAWDYEQYF. DNA for the CDR3: TGTGCCAGCAGCTCGGGACAGGGGGCTTGGGACTACGAGCAGTACTTC.

The CDR3 loop reads CASSREPSAGDNEQFF. Written as DNA, the CDR3 is TGTGCCAGCAGCCGCGAACCTAGCGCGGGAGACAATGAGCAGTTCTTC. The chain carries TRBV7-9 and TRBJ2-1; 7 bases line up with TRBD2. The V gene end was trimmed by 5 bases and the J gene end by 5 bases; junction bases not matched to a gene: 12. The CDR3 length is 16 residues. Germline loops: CDR1 SEHNR, CDR2 FQNEAQ (reference sequence).

V is TRBV10-1 and J is TRBJ2-3, with a weak D call TRBD2 (5 bases). CDR3 length equals 14 residues. Trimming left V 8 bases short and J 1 base short, with 13 bases between. Germline V gene sequence: CDR1 WNHNN, CDR2 SYGVQD (reference sequence). The CDR3 loop reads CASAPGIRTDTQYF. The CDR3 DNA is TGCGCCAGCGCGCCGGGGATACGCACAGATACGCAGTATTTT.

V usage is TRBV12-3 or TRBV12-4 and J usage is TRBJ2-3; 8 bases are shared with TRBD1. V was clipped by 6 bases and J by 6 bases; unmatched bases: 8. The CDR3 runs 14 residues. In DNA form, the CDR3 reads TGTGCCAGCAGGGAGACAGGGGCAGGGGATACGCAGTATTTT. This encodes CASRETGAGDTQYF.

The DNA of the CDR3 is TGCAGCGTTACCAACGGACTAGCGGGAGGAAATGAGCAGTTCTTC. This sequence encodes CSVTNGLAGGNEQFF. The rearrangement uses TRBV29-1 and TRBJ2-1; TRBD2 matches 14 bases. Trimming cost V 5 bases and J 7 bases; bases outside gene matches: 7. Germline CDR1 reads SQVTM; CDR2 reads ANQGSEA. The CDR3 covers 15 residues.

This chain connects TRBV10-3 to TRBJ1-2; no definite D call. In germline, CDR1 is ENHRY, CDR2 SYGVKD. With 4 bases removed from V and 2 bases from J, the gap between germline ends came to 11 bases. This CDR3 contains 14 residues. The CDR3 is CAISGLPTNYGYTF. For the CDR3, the DNA is TGTGCCATCAGTGGGCTACCAACCAACTATGGCTACACCTTC.

V and J are TRBV2 and TRBJ2-1; D is undetermined. Germline assignment: CDR1 SNHLY and CDR2 FYNNEI. This CDR3 spans 11 amino acids. With 3 bases removed from V and 7 bases from J, the gap between germline ends came to 4 bases. Here the CDR3 DNA reads TGTGCCAGCAGTGACCGAAATGAGCAGTTCTTC. Translating it yields CASSDRNEQFF.

CDR3 bases: TGTGCCAGCAGTCCAACTACCGGGACGGGGAACACTGAAGCTTTCTTT. This translates into CASSPTTGTGNTEAFF. The chain recombines TRBV27 with TRBJ1-1; a possible D gene is TRBD1 (5 bases). Germline assignment: CDR1 MNHEY and CDR2 SMNVEV (reference sequence). Trimming took 5 bases from V and 1 from J, leaving 17 bases between them. CDR3 length equals 16 residues.

The genes are TRBV6-6 and TRBJ2-1, with D possibly being TRBD1 (5 bases). V lost 2 bases and J 8 bases, leaving 19 bases between the germline ends. CDR3 length: 16 residues. CDR1 is MNHNY, CDR2 SVGAGI, per germline (reference sequence). CDR3 bases: TGTGCCAGCAGTTACAAAAGCCCAGGGCCGTATTATGAGCAGTTCTTC. Encoded protein: CASSYKSPGPYYEQFF.

As to this clonotype: Being one base from a much bigger clone, this may be a read error. The V and J genes are TRBV4-3 and TRBJ2-3; TRBD2 is a possible D gene (6 bases). V lost 0 bases to trimming and J lost 2 bases, with 12 bases between them. CDR3 size: 16 residues. The germline gives CDR1 LGHNA, CDR2 YSLEER. The DNA for the CDR3 is TGCGCCAGCAGCCAAGAACCTAGCGTCACCACAGATACGCAGTATTTT. Amino acid sequence: CASSQEPSVTTDTQYF.

Of note for this clonotype: With a much larger clone just one base away, this may be a read error. This chain joins TRBV7-8 and TRBJ2-6; 10 bases are shared with TRBD1. The CDR3 sequence is 18 residues long. Germline V CDR1 and CDR2: SGHVS, FQNEAQ. In nucleotides, the CDR3 is TGTGTCAGCAGCTTAGAGAGGGGACAGGGGCAGGGGGCCAACGTCCTGACTTTC. This codes for CVSSLERGQGQGANVLTF.

This clonotype was observed a handful of times. The chain employs TRBV7-6 and TRBJ2-3; TRBD2 might be the D (5 bases). The CDR3 loop spans 13 amino acids. Germline CDR1 and CDR2: SGHVS and FNYEAQ. V shed 7 bases and J shed 0 bases, with 8 bases lying between them. The CDR3 nucleotides are TGTGCCAGCACCCCGGGAAGCACAGATACGCAGTATTTT. It codes for CASTPGSTDTQYF.

The genes are TRBV7-3 and TRBJ2-5; the match to TRBD1 covers 9 bases. V was pared by 10 bases and J by 7 bases, with 28 bases of the junction left unmatched. In germline, CDR1 is SGHTA, CDR2 FQGTGA. There are 19 residues in the CDR3. CDR3 protein: CATPVPRLRDRDQKVTQYF. DNA for the CDR3: TGTGCCACCCCCGTTCCCCGACTCCGGGACAGGGACCAAAAAGTGACCCAGTACTTC.

The chain links TRBV5-5 to TRBJ1-2, with 9 bases lining up with TRBD1. The CDR3 runs to 13 residues. J gave up 6 bases and V 4 bases, and 4 bases lay outside the gene matches. The germline V gene has CDR1 SGHKS and CDR2 YYEKEE (reference sequence). CDR3 region: CASSKQGADGYTF. CDR3 DNA sequence: TGTGCCAGCAGCAAACAGGGGGCAGATGGCTACACCTTC.

This CDR3 is CATANYRANEQFF. The CDR3 region has the DNA TGTGCCACCGCAAACTACAGGGCCAATGAGCAGTTCTTC. J is TRBJ2-1 and V is TRBV24-1; tentatively, D is TRBD1 (6 bases). From germline, CDR1 is KGHDR and CDR2 SFDVKD. CDR3 size: 13 residues. V lost 9 bases to trimming and J lost 6 bases, with 14 bases between them.

CDR3 DNA sequence: TGTGCCAGCGCCGCCAGCGGAGACTACAATGAGCAGTACTTC. This sequence encodes CASAASGDYNEQYF. The V and J genes are TRBV6-2 or TRBV6-3 and TRBJ2-1, with a possible D match to TRBD2 (5 bases). The end of the DNA aligns better with TRBJ2-7, so the J call may be wrong. In germline, CDR1 is MNHEY, CDR2 SVGEGT. The CDR3 totals 14 residues.

This clonotype turned up a few times. V gene TRBV27 combines with J gene TRBJ1-2; TRBD1 matches at 7 bases. Germline V lookup: CDR1 MNHEY, CDR2 SMNVEV (reference sequence). With V trimmed by 5 bases and J by 5 bases, 8 bases remained unmatched. The CDR3 covers 14 residues. The CDR3 bases are TGTGCCAGCAGTCCCAGGGGGGTAGTATATGGCTACACCTTC. Translating gives CASSPRGVVYGYTF.

The V and J genes are TRBV6-6 and TRBJ2-3, with a tentative D call TRBD1 (6 bases). The CDR3 is made up of 15 amino acids. V dropped 8 bases and J dropped 2 bases, with 17 bases sitting between them. CDR1 and CDR2 (germline): MNHNY, SVGAGI (reference sequence). CDR3 sequence reads: CASQGDKLTTDTQYF. DNA of the CDR3: TGTGCCAGCCAAGGGGACAAACTAACCACAGATACGCAGTATTTT.

V gene TRBV7-8 combines with J gene TRBJ2-3; 9 positions match TRBD2. CDR1 is SGHVS, CDR2 FQNEAQ, per germline. The J segment lost 2 bases and the V segment lost 7 bases, leaving 13 bases of the junction unmatched. The CDR3 loop spans 17 amino acids. The CDR3 here is CASNPRLAGRDTDTQYF. CDR3 nucleotide sequence: TGTGCCAGCAACCCGAGGCTAGCGGGGCGCGACACAGATACGCAGTATTTT.

This chain joins TRBV5-1 and TRBJ2-1; 8 bases are shared with TRBD1. Unmatched junction bases numbered 12, after V lost 0 bases and J lost 4 bases. CDR1 is SGHRS and CDR2 is YFSETQ in the germline V gene. The CDR3 covers 18 residues. The CDR3 sequence is CASSLGPGGGGRYNEQFF. The CDR3 coding sequence is TGCGCCAGCAGCTTGGGTCCAGGGGGCGGTGGTAGATACAATGAGCAGTTCTTC.

This clonotype was seen ten or more times. The V and J genes are TRBV6-6 and TRBJ2-7; D is ambiguous. V lost 1 base and J lost 4, with 11 bases in between. Germline V gives CDR1 MNHNY, CDR2 SVGAGI (reference sequence). The CDR3 sequence is 14 residues long. The CDR3 here is CASSYLMGEYEQYF. The CDR3 nucleotides read TGTGCCAGCAGTTACTTGATGGGCGAGTACGAGCAGTACTTC.

This clonotype came up a few times. Mismatch with germline at one junction end may stem from a read error. The chain couples TRBV6-6 to TRBJ1-6, with a weak D call TRBD1 (6 bases). CDR1 is MNHNY and CDR2 is SVGAGI in the germline V gene (reference sequence). This CDR3 is built from 14 residues. CDR3 DNA: TGTGCCAGCTCACGACAGGACCATAATTCACCCCCCCACTTT. It encodes CASSRQDHNSPPHF.

There are many counts of this clonotype. This chain connects TRBV11-1 to TRBJ2-3; D not resolved. CDR1 SGHAT and CDR2 FQDESV come from the germline V gene (reference sequence). V was shortened by 0 bases and J by 6 bases, with 7 bases between the two germline ends. CDR3 size: 13 residues. CDR3 sequence reads: CASSLAIRDTQYF. DNA for the CDR3: TGTGCCAGCAGCTTAGCTATCCGGGATACGCAGTATTTT.

The chain links TRBV2 to TRBJ2-4; D not certain. Germline V CDR1 and CDR2: SNHLY, FYNNEI. The CDR3 runs to 15 residues. V dropped 6 bases and J dropped 0 bases, with 12 bases sitting between them. The CDR3 DNA reads as TGTGCCAGCAGCGGCAACGAACTAGCCAAAAACATTCAGTACTTC. It codes for CASSGNELAKNIQYF.

The J gene is TRBJ2-5, the V gene TRBV5-5; D may correspond to TRBD1 or TRBD2 (6 bases each). CDR1 and CDR2 (germline): SGHKS, YYEKEE (reference sequence). Trimming took off 4 bases at V and 1 base at J, with 20 bases between the two ends. The CDR3 sequence is 17 residues long. Written as DNA, the CDR3 is TGTGCCAGCAGCCAGGAGGGGGTTTCGAAGGGCCAAGAGACCCAGTACTTC. Its translation: CASSQEGVSKGQETQYF.

The CDR3 loop reads CASSPGGGTSYEQYF. CDR3 DNA: TGTGCCAGTAGTCCAGGGGGAGGGACATCCTACGAGCAGTACTTC. The chain couples TRBV19 to TRBJ2-7; TRBD1 or TRBD2 may be the D gene (7 bases each). V gave up 5 bases and J gave up 1 base, with 15 bases separating them. Germline V gene lookup returns CDR1 LNHDA and CDR2 SQIVND (reference sequence). The CDR3 length is 15 residues.

The rearrangement uses TRBV28 and TRBJ2-7; no clear D. The CDR3 length is 13 residues. V dropped 6 bases and J dropped 3 bases, with 12 bases sitting between them. From germline, CDR1 is MDHEN and CDR2 SYDVKM. The CDR3 here is CASRAVGDYEQYF. The CDR3 nucleotides are TGTGCCAGCAGGGCGGTCGGAGACTACGAGCAGTACTTC.

V usage is TRBV12-3 or TRBV12-4 and J usage is TRBJ2-7; D gene ambiguous. The DNA end favors TRBJ2-5, so the J call may be wrong. The CDR3 contains 14 residues. The CDR3 coding sequence is TGTGCCAGCAGGGGAAACAGTGCCAGGGAGACCCAGTACTTC. This codes for CASRGNSARETQYF.